The subject of this entry is one T cell receptor (beta chain). Sequenced by immunoSEQ multiplex PCR; TCRdb stores in-frame clones only, minus some. This sample has around 250,000 clones; around 87% occur once, and the top ten carry 0.3% to 0.4%. Germline CDR1 reads LNHDA; CDR2 reads SQIVND (reference sequence). J gave up 3 bases and V 0 bases, and 4 bases lay outside the gene matches. The CDR3 totals 16 residues. This sample is drawn from a study of cytomegalovirus exposure and HLA in healthy donors. This receptor was taken from a woman between 18 and 29 years old in good health and CMV-seronegative. The specimen was PBMCs. V usage is TRBV19 and J usage is TRBJ1-5; TRBD1 matches 8 bases. The CDR3, as DNA: TGTGCCAGTAGTATAGAGGGGACAGGATTCAATCAGCCCCAGCATTTT. This translates into CASSIEGTGFNQPQHF.